This T cell receptor beta chain emerged from a study of shared clonotypes between healthy human individuals. DNA at around 210 ng, about 30,000 T cell genomes, went into sorted-subset replicate PCRs. Sequencing was performed with immunoSEQ multiplex PCR; in TCRdb, only in-frame clones are kept and a portion is missing. The table lists under 1,900,000 clones, approximately 98.5% of them singletons, with about 0.35% in the top ten. Whole-study results and caveats: Memory subsets generally showed lower estimated richness than naive subsets. Four donors had 5% to 6.5% of their naive CD4 clonotypes in common.

Details on this clone: The antigen is undetermined.

CD4+ cells underwent separation, giving CD45RA+ naive and CD45RA-negative memory subsets. The TCR comes from a young man in good health. Sequencing input: naive CD4+ T cells sorted from blood. Subset here: CD45RA+ positively selected.

CDR3 in DNA: TGTGCCAGCAGTGATAACAGGGTGAACACTGAAGCTTTCTTT. Translated: CASSDNRVNTEAFF. The chain uses TRBV2 and TRBJ1-1; possible D gene TRBD1, 6 bases. Germline V lookup: CDR1 SNHLY, CDR2 FYNNEI. V was cut by 3 bases and J by 0 bases, with 8 bases left in between. CDR3 length: 14 amino acids.